This record covers a single TCR beta chain. The source of the sample is a study of PD-1 blockade in mismatch repair-deficient tumors. All patients were mismatch repair deficient, assessed by either PCR or immunohistochemistry. Sequenced by immunoSEQ multiplex PCR; TCRdb stores in-frame clones only, minus some. The sample has around 130,000 clones; 88% are singletons. The CDR3 extends over 13 amino acids. Germline V gene sequence: CDR1 SGHAT, CDR2 FQNNGV. V was clipped by 3 bases and J by 8 bases, with 13 bases between them. The specimen comprised peripheral blood, sampled about 17 months after starting pembrolizumab. This clonotype originated in an adult with mismatch repair-deficient cancer. V usage is TRBV11-2 and J usage is TRBJ1-1, with a tentative D call TRBD1 (5 bases). The CDR3 DNA reads as TGTGCCAGCAGCTTTGGGGGACCGGTAGAAGCTTTCTTT. This translates into CASSFGGPVEAFF.